These 20 T cell receptor beta chains came from one sample sequenced in a study of CD8+ T cells in alopecia areata. Using CD4, CD8alpha, NKG2D, NKG2ACE and other markers, pooled cutaneous lymph node cells were sorted. Extraction of RNA preceded its reverse transcription into cDNA, which served as the sequencing template. Some clones are missing from TCRdb's copy, which holds only in-frame ones; the method was immunoSEQ multiplex PCR. Listed for the sample are 200,000 to 300,000 clones, none seen a single time. What was sequenced was CD4+ T cells sorted from a lymph node. These receptors all stem from a C3H/HeJ mouse with alopecia areata. MHC haplotype of the strain: H2-k.

On this clone itself: Here the gene names and germline are mouse. The read stops 4 residues short of the end of the CDR3; the missing end is completed from the germline J gene. The chain is built from TRBV13-1 and TRBJ1-1; 11 bases line up with TRBD1. Germline V lookup: CDR1 NSHNY, CDR2 SYGAGN. The CDR3 runs to 15 residues. Trimming at V came to 3 bases and at J to 4 bases, leaving 5 bases not matched to a gene. CDR3 amino acids: CASSGGQGGSTEVFF. CDR3 DNA, as far as it was read: TGTGCCAGCAGTGGGGGACAGGGGGGGAGCACA.

This clone appeared a few times. All gene names here are mouse names. CDR3 amino acids: CASGERGAETLYF. The covered CDR3 bases are TGTGCCAGCGGTGAGAGGGGTGCAGAA. This rearrangement joins TRBV13-2 to TRBJ2-3, with D hard to call. The read falls 4 residues short of the CDR3 end, and the missing part is taken from the germline J gene. Trimming took off 2 bases at V and 1 base at J, with 5 bases between the two ends. Germline assignment: CDR1 NNHNN and CDR2 SYGAGS (reference sequence). The CDR3 loop spans 13 amino acids.

This clone was seen a handful of times. The gene symbols are mouse symbols. The read ends 4 residues early relative to the CDR3; the germline J gene fills the gap. The chain joins TRBV13-1 to TRBJ2-1, with 7 bases lining up with TRBD1. CDR1 is NSHNY, CDR2 SYGAGN, per germline. The CDR3 spans 15 residues. V lost 2 bases, J lost 4 bases, and 6 bases stayed unmatched. The sequenced part of the CDR3 DNA is TGTGCCAGCAGTGAGATGGGACAGAATTATGCT. The encoded protein is CASSEMGQNYA. Given in full, the CDR3 is CASSEMGQNYAEQFF.

This clone showed up just a few times. The gene names here belong to mouse. The sequence runs out 4 residues before the end of the CDR3; the remainder is reconstructed from the germline J gene. The chain joins TRBV13-1 to TRBJ2-2, with 9 bases fitting TRBD2. The germline V gene encodes CDR1 NSHNY and CDR2 SYGAGN. The CDR3 sequence is 16 residues long. This chain's CDR3 is CASSDAFGGASGQLYF. The part of the CDR3 DNA that was read is TGTGCCAGCAGTGATGCATTTGGGGGGGCGTCGGGG.

About this clone itself: Germline and genes: mouse. With the read ending 4 residues before the CDR3 end, the germline J gene is used to fill in that end. The chain recombines TRBV13-1 with TRBJ1-2; the match to TRBD1 covers 7 bases. The junction had 6 bases not matched to a gene; V was cut back by 3 bases and J by 4 bases. The CDR3 length is 14 residues. From germline, CDR1 is NSHNY and CDR2 SYGAGN. The part of the CDR3 DNA that was read is TGTGCCAGCAGTGGAGTGACAGGGTTCTCC. As protein: CASSGVTGFS. The whole CDR3 protein is CASSGVTGFSDYTF.

This clone was found a few times. Genes here carry mouse names. The CDR3 end is not reached by the read, which stops 4 residues before it; the germline J gene fills it in. This chain uses TRBV19 with TRBJ2-3; D possibly corresponds to TRBD1 (6 bases). With 4 bases removed from V and 3 bases from J, the gap between germline ends came to 9 bases. The germline V gene has CDR1 FNHDT and CDR2 SITEND (reference sequence). The CDR3 runs 13 residues. The covered CDR3 bases are TGTGCCAGCAGTGCCGGGACAGCAGAA. Its translation is CASSAGTAE. The whole CDR3 protein reads CASSAGTAETLYF.

On this clone: The germline and genes are mouse ones. The read is 4 residues too short to cover the CDR3 end, so that end is filled in from the germline J gene. The chain has TRBV5 and TRBJ2-4; a possible D gene is TRBD2 (5 bases). The V end was cut by 4 bases, the J end by 0 bases, with 8 bases between. CDR3 length equals 14 residues. Germline CDR1 is LGHNA and CDR2 is YNLKQL (reference sequence). The sequenced part of the CDR3 DNA is TGTGCCAGCAGCCCCTGGGCTAGTCAAAAC. Its protein product is CASSPWASQN. The full CDR3 is CASSPWASQNTLYF.

There are a few counts of this clone. The genes and germline here are from mouse. The read terminates 4 residues before the CDR3 end, so the remaining end is supplied by the germline J gene. V and J are TRBV19 and TRBJ1-1; 9 bases map to TRBD1. V trimming: 5 bases; J trimming: 2 bases; junction bases outside the gene matches: 7. Germline CDR1 reads FNHDT; CDR2 reads SITEND (reference sequence). There are 15 residues in the CDR3. This CDR3 is CASSPGQGYNTEVFF. The covered CDR3 bases are TGTGCCAGCAGCCCCGGACAGGGGTATAACACA.

On this clone: Mouse gene names apply. The read falls 4 residues short of the CDR3 end, and the missing part is taken from the germline J gene. J is TRBJ2-1 and V is TRBV1; D is undetermined. The CDR3 runs 13 residues. Per germline, CDR1 NSQYPW and CDR2 LRSPGD (reference sequence). V was trimmed by 0 bases and J by 5 bases, leaving 5 bases between them. The sequenced CDR3 bases are TGCACCTGCAGTGCAGAATGGGATGCT. Amino acids: CTCSAEWDA. Given in full, the CDR3 is CTCSAEWDAEQFF.

This clone was seen at least ten times. Each gene name is a mouse one. With the read ending 4 residues before the CDR3 end, the germline J gene is used to fill in that end. The J gene is TRBJ2-3, the V gene TRBV17, with TRBD2 matching over 9 bases. The trim removed 3 bases at V and 0 bases at J, leaving 4 bases unmatched. Germline CDR1 and CDR2: MNHDT and YYDKIL. The CDR3 extends over 16 amino acids. The CDR3 region is CASSSVWGGSAETLYF. Incomplete CDR3 DNA: TGTGCTAGCAGTAGTGTCTGGGGGGGTAGTGCAGAA. Using reference TRBV17 and TRBJ2-3 for the parts outside the CDR3, the full variable domain is DTTVKQNPRYKLARVGKPVNLICSQTMNHDTMYWYQKKPNQAPKLLLFYYDKILNREADTFEKFQSSRPNNSFCSLYIGSAGLEYSAMYLCASSSVWGGSAETLYFGSGTRLTVL.

In its sample, this clone was seen many times. Genes and germline are mouse. CDR3 DNA, as far as it was read: TGTGCTAGCAGTAGAAACAGGGCTAGTGCAGAA. It yields the protein CASSRNRASAE. The whole CDR3 is CASSRNRASAETLYF. The chain combines TRBV17 with TRBJ2-3; TRBD1 is a possible D gene (6 bases). Read data end 4 residues before the CDR3 end; the end is taken from the germline J gene. Per the germline V gene, CDR1 is MNHDT and CDR2 is YYDKIL. The CDR3 loop spans 15 amino acids. Trimming cost V 2 bases and J 0 bases, with 9 bases left between them. Supplemented by reference TRBV17 and TRBJ2-3, the full variable domain reads DTTVKQNPRYKLARVGKPVNLICSQTMNHDTMYWYQKKPNQAPKLLLFYYDKILNREADTFEKFQSSRPNNSFCSLYIGSAGLEYSAMYLCASSRNRASAETLYFGSGTRLTVL.

This clone has just a few counts. The genes and germline here are from mouse. From the germline J gene comes the end of the CDR3, since the read stops 4 residues before it. The J gene is TRBJ2-7, the V gene TRBV13-1; D might be TRBD1 (6 bases). Germline lookup yields CDR1 NSHNY and CDR2 SYGAGN. This CDR3 region has 13 residues. CDR3 loop: CASSDQGLYEQYF. CDR3 DNA (partial): TGTGCCAGCAGTGACCAGGGGCTTTAT.

As concerns this clone: Gene labels here are mouse ones. The read falls 4 residues short of the CDR3 end, and the missing part is taken from the germline J gene. Other DNA sequences in the same sample also yield this CDR3. The chain joins TRBV17 to TRBJ2-5; 8 nucleotides align to TRBD2. Per the germline V gene, CDR1 is MNHDT and CDR2 is YYDKIL. This CDR3 comprises 15 residues. The part of the CDR3 DNA that was read is TGTGCTAGCAGTAGAGATTTGGGGGGGGAAGAC. Translating gives CASSRDLGGED. The whole CDR3 sequence is CASSRDLGGEDTQYF.

As concerns this clone: Gene names follow the mouse nomenclature. The read stops 4 residues short of the end of the CDR3; the missing end is completed from the germline J gene. The chain joins TRBV13-1 to TRBJ2-5; D might be TRBD2 (5 bases). CDR1 and CDR2 (germline): NSHNY, SYGAGN. The CDR3 extends over 13 amino acids. CDR3 sequence reads: CASSALGVDTQYF. The sequenced CDR3 bases are TGTGCCAGCAGTGCTCTGGGAGTTGAC.

This clone was seen only a few times. Gene names and germline match the mouse. The sequence runs out 4 residues before the end of the CDR3; the remainder is reconstructed from the germline J gene. This chain joins TRBV13-2 and TRBJ1-2; D ambiguous. The CDR3 is 16 residues long. V lost 0 bases and J 0 bases, leaving 12 bases between the germline ends. CDR1 and CDR2 from the germline V gene are NNHNN and SYGAGS (reference sequence). The part of the CDR3 DNA that was read is TGTGCCAGCGGTGATGCGCTGGCAAAAGCAAACTCC. The encoded protein is CASGDALAKANS. The full CDR3 protein is CASGDALAKANSDYTF.

This clone was counted only a few times. This may come from a read error, since a much larger clone is one base off. Gene names follow the mouse nomenclature. Read sequence stops 4 residues before the CDR3 end, and the germline J gene provides the missing end. This rearrangement joins TRBV1 to TRBJ2-1, with D hard to call. Germline V gene data show CDR1 as NSQYPW and CDR2 as LRSPGD (reference sequence). The V gene lost 0 bases and the J gene lost 1 base, with 4 bases spanning the gap. This CDR3 spans 14 amino acids. Partial CDR3 DNA: TGCACCTGCAGTGCAGAGACAAACTATGCT. Translating gives CTCSAETNYA. In full, the CDR3 is CTCSAETNYAEQFF.

This clone occurred a few times. Genes and germline are mouse. The sequenced fragment ends 4 residues before the CDR3 boundary, so the rest is inferred from the germline J gene. This chain uses TRBV1 with TRBJ2-3; D is uncertain. The germline CDR1 and CDR2 sequences are NSQYPW and LRSPGD (reference sequence). Trimming stripped 0 bases from V and 0 bases from J, with 10 bases between. The CDR3 is 16 amino acids. The DNA read from the CDR3 is TGCACCTGCAGTGCAGATGCCCGAACTAGTGCAGAA. This encodes CTCSADARTSAE. The complete CDR3 sequence is CTCSADARTSAETLYF.

In this sample, this clone turned up a few times. These gene names are mouse names. The read finishes 4 residues shy of the CDR3 end, and the germline J gene is used to complete it. The chain has TRBV5 and TRBJ2-1; TRBD1 matches 9 bases. This CDR3 is 16 amino acids long. After removal of 2 bases from V and 3 bases from J, the junction contained 5 bases not matched to a gene. The germline V gene has CDR1 LGHNA and CDR2 YNLKQL (reference sequence). The CDR3 sequence is CASSQTGGAVYAEQFF. CDR3 DNA, as far as it was read: TGTGCCAGCAGCCAAACAGGGGGCGCGGTCTATGCT.

Regarding this clone: All gene names here are mouse names. The read terminates 4 residues ahead of where the CDR3 ends, so the germline J gene completes it. The sample has other DNA sequences that encode this CDR3 too. The chain links TRBV13-3 to TRBJ2-3; 9 bases are a match to TRBD2. The V segment lost 5 bases and the J segment 0 bases; nucleotides outside the gene matches: 1. The CDR3 is made up of 14 amino acids. Germline values: CDR1 NNHDY, CDR2 SYVADS. The covered CDR3 bases are TGTGCCAGCAGGGACTGGGGAAGTGCAGAA. This sequence encodes CASRDWGSAE. The whole CDR3 sequence reads CASRDWGSAETLYF.

Of note for this clone: Gene names are the mouse ones. The sequence runs out 4 residues before the end of the CDR3; the remainder is reconstructed from the germline J gene. The J gene is TRBJ1-1, the V gene TRBV5, with no clear D. Germline CDR1 and CDR2: LGHNA and YNLKQL (reference sequence). V was trimmed by 4 bases and J by 4 bases, leaving 7 bases between them. CDR3 size: 12 residues. The CDR3 sequence is CASSLQSTEVFF. The sequenced part of the CDR3 DNA is TGTGCCAGCAGCCTACAGAGCACA.